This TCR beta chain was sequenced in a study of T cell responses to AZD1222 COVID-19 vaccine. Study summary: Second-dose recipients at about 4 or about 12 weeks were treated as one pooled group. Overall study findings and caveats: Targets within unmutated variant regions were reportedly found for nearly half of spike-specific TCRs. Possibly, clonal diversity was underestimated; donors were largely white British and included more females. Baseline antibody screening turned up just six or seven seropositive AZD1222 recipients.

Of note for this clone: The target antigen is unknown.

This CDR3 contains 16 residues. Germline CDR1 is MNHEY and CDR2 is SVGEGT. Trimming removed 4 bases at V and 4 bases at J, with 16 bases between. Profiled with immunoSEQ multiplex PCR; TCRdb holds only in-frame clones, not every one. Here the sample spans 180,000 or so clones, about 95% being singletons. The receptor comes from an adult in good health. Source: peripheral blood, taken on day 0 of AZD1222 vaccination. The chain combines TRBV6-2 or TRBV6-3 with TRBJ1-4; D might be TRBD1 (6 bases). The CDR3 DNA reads TGTGCCAGCAGTTCCTTTTTGCGGACAGTTAATGAAAAACTGTTTTTT. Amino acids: CASSSFLRTVNEKLFF.